The clone carrying this T cell receptor beta chain appeared a few times. The data were obtained in a study of T cell changes during pregnancy in multiple sclerosis. The V and J ends lost 5 bases and 4 bases, in that order; junction bases with no gene match: 2. CDR1 is LGHNA, CDR2 YNFKEQ, per germline. The CDR3 contains 13 residues. TCRdb's copy holds only in-frame clones and misses some; the assay was immunoSEQ multiplex PCR. The sample holds 65,000 to 75,000 clones, approximately 92% seen once. The V call is TRBV4-2, the J call TRBJ1-1; 9 nucleotides align to TRBD1. The source is a female donor in good health, enrolled as a control in a pregnancy study. Source: CD8+ T cells from peripheral blood mononuclear cells, taken in the third trimester of pregnancy. DNA of the CDR3: TGTGCCAGCAGCGGGACAGGGCCCACTGAAGCTTTCTTT. Its translation is CASSGTGPTEAFF.